The rows below give T cell receptor beta chains drawn from one sample of a study of blood T cell repertoires in COVID-19. TCRdb's copy holds only in-frame clones and misses some; the assay was immunoSEQ multiplex PCR. The table lists 140,000 to 150,000 clones, approximately 87% of them singletons. Sequencing input: PBMCs or T cells enriched from blood (not recorded which). All receptors derive from a woman in her 30s with acute COVID-19. The CDR3 runs from the conserved cysteine through the conserved F or W. The D gene is left open where the match is weak. For some rows the clone size is stated as once, few or many, or as a class when expanded; others skip it.

clone_size j_call v_call d_call cdr3_nt cdr3_aa
NA TRBJ1-1 TRBV27 NA TGTGCCAGCAGTTGGGGGGGGGCGGATTCTGAAGCTTTCTTT CASSWGGADSEAFF
NA TRBJ1-2 TRBV10-3 TRBD1 TGTGCCATCAACCGGGACAGGGGTGGGGATGGCTACACCTTC CAINRDRGGDGYTF
NA TRBJ1-5 TRBV18 TRBD1 TGTGCCAGCTCAATCACCGGGACAGGCCTTCAGCCCCAGCATTTT CASSITGTGLQPQHF
NA TRBJ1-3 TRBV5-1 TRBD1 TGCGCCAGCAGCTTGGAAACAGGGGGCACTGGAAACACCATATATTTT CASSLETGGTGNTIYF
NA TRBJ1-3 TRBV7-9 NA TGTGCCAGCAGCTTAGCAGGGGAGGACACCATATATTTT CASSLAGEDTIYF
NA TRBJ2-1 TRBV28 NA TGTGCCAGCAGTTTAAGGCTAGCCGGAATCGATTTTTCGTTCTTC CASSLRLAGIDFSFF
NA TRBJ2-2 TRBV5-1 TRBD2 TGCGCCAGCAGCTTGGAGGGACTAGCGGGAGGCACCGGGGAGCTGTTTTTT CASSLEGLAGGTGELFF
once TRBJ1-3 TRBV7-9 NA TGTGCCAGCAGCTTAGGGGGAGGACCACTCTCTGGAAACACCATATATTTT CASSLGGGPLSGNTIYF
NA TRBJ2-7 TRBV18 TRBD1 TGTGCCAGCTCACCAACGGGACAGGGAGTTTTGTACGAGCAGTACTTC CASSPTGQGVLYEQYF
NA TRBJ1-1 TRBV5-1 NA TGCGCCAGCAAGGTGGGCCCCCTGGTTGGTTTAGGGGCTGAAGCTTTCTTT CASKVGPLVGLGAEAFF
once TRBJ1-1 TRBV29-1 NA TGCAGCGTTCCCAGAGGTACTGAAGCTTTCTTT CSVPRGTEAFF
NA TRBJ2-5 TRBV9 NA TGTGCCAGCAGCGAAACAACCGAAGAGACCCAGTACTTC CASSETTEETQYF
NA TRBJ2-1 TRBV10-3 NA TGTGCCATCAGTGAGTCCCTAGCCACGCTGCCTGAGCAGTTCTTC CAISESLATLPEQFF
NA TRBJ2-7 TRBV6-1 NA TGTGCCAGCAGTGTGGGTGGGAGATCTGTAGCCTACGAGCAGTACTTC CASSVGGRSVAYEQYF
many TRBJ1-1 TRBV6-4 TRBD1 TGTGCCAGCAGTGAATCAGGGGGACTGGAGAACACTGAAGCTTTCTTT CASSESGGLENTEAFF
NA TRBJ1-1 TRBV28 TRBD1 TGTGCCAGCAGTCCCAGGGGGCGCTTCACTGAAGCTTTCTTT CASSPRGRFTEAFF
NA TRBJ2-1 TRBV3-1/TRBV3-2 NA TGTGCCAGCAGCGCCGAGATCAATGAGCAGTTCTTC CASSAEINEQFF
NA TRBJ2-1 TRBV11-3 NA TGTGCCAGCAGCTCCCAGGACAGCCTAGGTGAGCAGTTCTTC CASSSQDSLGEQFF
NA TRBJ2-7 TRBV7-2 TRBD2 TGTGCCAGCAGCTTAAGCGCGGCTAGCGGGACTGCCTACGAGCAGTACTTC CASSLSAASGTAYEQYF
once TRBJ1-4 TRBV28 NA TGTGCCAGCAGTTATACCTTATGGGGGGGCAATGAAAAACTGTTTTTT CASSYTLWGGNEKLFF
NA TRBJ2-7 TRBV18 TRBD1 TGTGCCAGCTCATCCGGGACAGGGACCTACGAGCAGTACTTC CASSSGTGTYEQYF
NA TRBJ1-1 TRBV4-2 NA TGTGCCAGCAGCATTCCCCGGGGGGCCGGCACTGAAGCTTTCTTT CASSIPRGAGTEAFF
once TRBJ1-1 TRBV6-5 NA TGTGCCAGCAGTTACTCTCGGTTAAGGAACACTGAAGCTTTCTTT CASSYSRLRNTEAFF
NA TRBJ2-3 TRBV28 TRBD1 TGTGCCAGCAGTTTACAGGGGGCAGATACGCAGTATTTT CASSLQGADTQYF